Sequencing of this T cell receptor beta chain was carried out in a study of shared clonotypes between healthy human individuals. A note on this clone: Other DNA sequences in this specimen translate into the identical CDR3.

The protocol was immunoSEQ multiplex PCR, while the TCRdb copy is restricted to in-frame clones and leaves out a portion. The sample yields about 1,500,000 clones, roughly 95% seen once. The length of the CDR3 is 13 residues. Germline V CDR1 and CDR2: MNHEY, SVGAGI. The J segment lost 5 bases and the V segment lost 6 bases, leaving 3 bases of the junction unmatched. This sequence originates from a man aged 25 to 40 in good health. The chain carries TRBV6-5 and TRBJ1-2; 10 bases fit TRBD1. Sequences were obtained from naive CD4+ T cells sorted from blood. As for subset: CD45RA+ positively selected. This chain's CDR3 is CASRRDRGYGYTF. Written as DNA, the CDR3 is TGTGCCAGCAGGAGGGACAGGGGATATGGCTACACCTTC.